The rows below give T cell receptor beta chains drawn from one sample of a study of T cells in Graves' hyperthyroidism and ophthalmopathy. TCRdb processed the multiplex PCR reads anew with MiXCR; each CDR3 protein has one entry. The sample includes over 500,000 distinct CDR3 sequences, about 16% of them seen just once. The material sequenced was blood. The receptor source for this set is a woman under 40 with Graves' ophthalmopathy. The CDR3 runs from the conserved cysteine through the conserved F or W. The D gene is left open where the match is weak. Some rows mark clone size as missing; the rest say once, few, many or name a class of expanded clone.

TRBV19,TRBJ1-2,few,.,TGTGCCAGCTTGAATAGGGGGAAGTACAGCTATGGCTACACCTTC,CASLNRGKYSYGYTF
TRBV29-1,TRBJ1-5,few,.,TGCAGCGTTGGTCCCGTAGGGGTAGAGGTCAAGCCCCAGCATTTT,CSVGPVGVEVKPQHF
TRBV6-1,TRBJ1-1,many,TRBD1,TGTGCCAGCGTACCACAGGGGGGGGACACTGAAGCTTTCTTT,CASVPQGGDTEAFF
TRBV20-1,TRBJ1-5,many,.,TGCAGTGCTAGCGCCGTAGGGGCCAATCAGCCCCAGCATTTT,CSASAVGANQPQHF
TRBV29-1,TRBJ1-2,.,TRBD1,TGCAGCGTTTTCGGGACAGGGGGCAACTATGGCTACACCTTC,CSVFGTGGNYGYTF
TRBV4-2,TRBJ2-4,.,.,TGTGCCAGCAGCCAAGTCAATACAGGGGCCAAAAACATTCAGTACTTC,CASSQVNTGAKNIQYF
TRBV6-1,TRBJ2-2,many,TRBD2,TGTGCCAGCAGTGAATGGGGGACTAGCGTCAACACCGGGGAGCTGTTTTTT,CASSEWGTSVNTGELFF
TRBV12-3/TRBV12-4,TRBJ2-3,many,.,TGTGCCAGCAGTTCCCGAGGGGGGCATACAGATACGCAGTATTTT,CASSSRGGHTDTQYF
TRBV3-1,TRBJ2-7,many,TRBD2,TGTGCCAGCAGCCAGGAACTAGCGGGAGGCTACGAGCAGTACTTC,CASSQELAGGYEQYF
TRBV11-2,TRBJ2-7,many,TRBD2,TGTGCCAGCAGCTTCCCGAGGGAGGGCCCGTACGAGCAGTACTTC,CASSFPREGPYEQYF
TRBV12-3/TRBV12-4,TRBJ2-7,once,.,TGTGCCAGCTCGTGGCGGAGGGGGCCGTACGAGCAGTACTTC,CASSWRRGPYEQYF
TRBV7-3,TRBJ1-1,many,.,TGTGCCAGCAGCCCGGGACTTATGGAGAACACTGAAGCTTTCTTT,CASSPGLMENTEAFF
TRBV29-1,TRBJ1-2,few,TRBD1,TGCAGCGTTGAAGATGGGGACAGGGCCTACTATGGCTACACCTTC,CSVEDGDRAYYGYTF
TRBV6-5,TRBJ2-7,many,.,TGTGCCAGCAGTTACTCGACCAACGAGCAGTACTTC,CASSYSTNEQYF
TRBV28,TRBJ2-7,many,.,TGTGCCAGCAGTTTTCGCCCTCCGAGCCCTTACGAGCAGTACTTC,CASSFRPPSPYEQYF
TRBV7-2,TRBJ2-3,many,TRBD2,TGTGCCAGCAGCTACCGACTAGCGGCAAGCACAGATACGCAGTATTTT,CASSYRLAASTDTQYF
TRBV18,TRBJ2-5,.,.,TGTGCCAGCTCATTATCCCTGGGCGAGACCCAGTACTTC,CASSLSLGETQYF
TRBV11-3,TRBJ2-1,.,.,TGTGCCAGCAGCTTCGGCGGACCCGTCTCCTACAATGAGCAGTTCTTC,CASSFGGPVSYNEQFF
TRBV5-1,TRBJ2-3,.,.,TGCGCCAGCAGCTCCGGGACTCCGAGGGGAGATACGCAGTATTTT,CASSSGTPRGDTQYF
TRBV4-2,TRBJ2-1,.,TRBD2,TGTGCCAGCAGCCAAGGGGAGGGAGCGGCAGGAAGTGAGCAGTTCTTC,CASSQGEGAAGSEQFF
TRBV27,TRBJ2-7,many,.,TGTGCCAGCAGCTTATCCCCCCGCTACGAGCAGTACTTC,CASSLSPRYEQYF
TRBV2,TRBJ2-2,few,.,TGTGCCAGCACCCGGGGCACACCTAGCACCGGGGAGCTGTTTTTT,CASTRGTPSTGELFF
TRBV4-3,TRBJ2-1,many,TRBD2,TGCGCCAGCAGCCAAGATAGGGCGGGAGGTGGATACAATGAGCAGTTCTTC,CASSQDRAGGGYNEQFF
TRBV30,TRBJ1-3,many,.,TGTGCCTGGAGTAAGGGCCCTCAAACTGGAAACACCATATATTTT,CAWSKGPQTGNTIYF
TRBV9,TRBJ2-7,once,.,TGTGCCAGCAGCGGAAAGGAGGCAGAGAAACCCTACGAGCAGTACTTC,CASSGKEAEKPYEQYF
TRBV7-2,TRBJ2-5,many,.,TGTGCCAGCAGCTTACGGACTACGCAAGAGACCCAGTACTTC,CASSLRTTQETQYF
TRBV7-8,TRBJ2-1,.,TRBD2,TGTGCCAGCAGCGCAAGACTAGCGGGCAATGAGCAGTTCTTC,CASSARLAGNEQFF
TRBV27,TRBJ2-3,.,.,TGTGCCAGCAGCGGGGCAGTGATGAATACGCAGTATTTT,CASSGAVMNTQYF
TRBV3-1,TRBJ2-2,.,TRBD2,TGTGCCAGCAGCCAAGATGTCCTAGCGGGGGCGAACACCGGGGAGCTGTTTTTT,CASSQDVLAGANTGELFF
TRBV5-5,TRBJ2-1,.,.,TGTGCCAGCAGCTTGGTAGGAATCGGGGGCTACTACAATGAGCAGTTCTTC,CASSLVGIGGYYNEQFF
TRBV11-2,TRBJ2-1,many,TRBD2,TGTGCCAGCAGCTTAGTCTGGACTAGCGGCTACAATGAGCAGTTCTTC,CASSLVWTSGYNEQFF
TRBV27,TRBJ2-5,many,.,TGTGCCAGCAGTTTATTTGGTTCTAGTCCCGAGACCCAGTACTTC,CASSLFGSSPETQYF
TRBV5-1,TRBJ1-4,many,.,TGCGCCAGCAGCTCCAGGCCGGGGCGGGCTAATGAAAAACTGTTTTTT,CASSSRPGRANEKLFF
TRBV7-2,TRBJ2-1,.,TRBD2,TGTGCCAGCAGCTTAGGACTAGCGGTGGCGGGTGAGCAGTTCTTC,CASSLGLAVAGEQFF
TRBV6-2/TRBV6-3,TRBJ1-1,few,.,TGTGCCAGCAGTTACTCGCCGGGCCCCACTGAAGCTTTCTTT,CASSYSPGPTEAFF
TRBV2,TRBJ2-5,many,.,TGTGCCAGCACTAGAACCCAGGGGCGGCAAGAGACCCAGTACTTC,CASTRTQGRQETQYF
TRBV12-3/TRBV12-4,TRBJ2-7,.,TRBD2,TGTGCCAGCAGCCCCGGGACTAGCGGCTCAATGGAGCAGTACTTC,CASSPGTSGSMEQYF
TRBV28,TRBJ2-4,many,.,TGTGCCAGCAGTCTATTAGGGGGGGAAGGCATTCAGTACTTC,CASSLLGGEGIQYF
TRBV15,TRBJ2-7,few,.,TGTGCCACCGGGCCGTCAGGAGCCTACGAGCAGTACTTC,CATGPSGAYEQYF